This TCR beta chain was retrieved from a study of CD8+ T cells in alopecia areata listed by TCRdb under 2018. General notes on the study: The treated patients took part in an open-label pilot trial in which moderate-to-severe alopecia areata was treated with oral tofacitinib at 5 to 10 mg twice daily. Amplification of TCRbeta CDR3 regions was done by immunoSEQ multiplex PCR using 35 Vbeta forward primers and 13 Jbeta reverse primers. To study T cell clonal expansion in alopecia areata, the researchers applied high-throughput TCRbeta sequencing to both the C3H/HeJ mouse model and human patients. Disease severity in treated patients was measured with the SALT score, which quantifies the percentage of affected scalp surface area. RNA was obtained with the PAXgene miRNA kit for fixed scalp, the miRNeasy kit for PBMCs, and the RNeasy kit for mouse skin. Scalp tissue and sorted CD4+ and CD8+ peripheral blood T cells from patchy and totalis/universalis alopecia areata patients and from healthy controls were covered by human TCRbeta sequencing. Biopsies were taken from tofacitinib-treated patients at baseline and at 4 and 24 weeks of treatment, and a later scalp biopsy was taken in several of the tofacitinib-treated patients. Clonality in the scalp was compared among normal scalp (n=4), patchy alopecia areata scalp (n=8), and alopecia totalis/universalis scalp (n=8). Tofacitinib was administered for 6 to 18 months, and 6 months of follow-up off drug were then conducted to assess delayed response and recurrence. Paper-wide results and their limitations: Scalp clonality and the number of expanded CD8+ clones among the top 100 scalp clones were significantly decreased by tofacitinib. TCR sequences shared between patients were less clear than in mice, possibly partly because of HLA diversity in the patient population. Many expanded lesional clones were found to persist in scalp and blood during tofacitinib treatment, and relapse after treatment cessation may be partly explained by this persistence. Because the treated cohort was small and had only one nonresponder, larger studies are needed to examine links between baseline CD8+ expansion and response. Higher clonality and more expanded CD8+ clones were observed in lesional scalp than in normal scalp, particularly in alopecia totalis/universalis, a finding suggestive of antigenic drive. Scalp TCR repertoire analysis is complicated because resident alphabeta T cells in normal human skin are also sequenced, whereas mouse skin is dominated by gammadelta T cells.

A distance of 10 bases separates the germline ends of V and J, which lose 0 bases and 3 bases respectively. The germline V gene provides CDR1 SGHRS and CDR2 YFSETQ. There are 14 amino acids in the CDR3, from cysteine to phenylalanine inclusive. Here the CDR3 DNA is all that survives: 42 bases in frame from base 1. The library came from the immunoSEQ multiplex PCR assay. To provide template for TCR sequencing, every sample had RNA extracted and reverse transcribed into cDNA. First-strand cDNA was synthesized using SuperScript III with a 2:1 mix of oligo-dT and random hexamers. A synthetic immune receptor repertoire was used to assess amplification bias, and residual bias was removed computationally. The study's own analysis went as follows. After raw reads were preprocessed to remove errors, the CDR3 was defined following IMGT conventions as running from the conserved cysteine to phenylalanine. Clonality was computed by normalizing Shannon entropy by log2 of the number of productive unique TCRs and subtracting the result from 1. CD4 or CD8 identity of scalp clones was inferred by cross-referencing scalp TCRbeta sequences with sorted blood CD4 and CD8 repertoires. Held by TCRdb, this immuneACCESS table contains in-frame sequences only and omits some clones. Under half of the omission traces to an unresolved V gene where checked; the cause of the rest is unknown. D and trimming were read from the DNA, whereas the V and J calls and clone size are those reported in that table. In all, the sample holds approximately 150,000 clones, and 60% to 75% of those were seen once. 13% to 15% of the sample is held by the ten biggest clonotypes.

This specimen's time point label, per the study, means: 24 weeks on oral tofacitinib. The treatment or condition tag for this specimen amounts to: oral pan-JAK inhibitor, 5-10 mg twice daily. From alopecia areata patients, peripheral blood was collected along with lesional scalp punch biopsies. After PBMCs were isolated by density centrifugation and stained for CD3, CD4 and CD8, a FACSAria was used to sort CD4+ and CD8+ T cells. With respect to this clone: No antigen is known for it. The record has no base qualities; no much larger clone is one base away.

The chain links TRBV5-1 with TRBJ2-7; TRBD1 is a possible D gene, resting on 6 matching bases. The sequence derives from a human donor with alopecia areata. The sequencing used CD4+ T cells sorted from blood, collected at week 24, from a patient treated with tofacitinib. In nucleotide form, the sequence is TGCGCCAGCAGCTTGGATGTAGGGGGCTACGAGCAGTACTTC. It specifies CASSLDVGGYEQYF.